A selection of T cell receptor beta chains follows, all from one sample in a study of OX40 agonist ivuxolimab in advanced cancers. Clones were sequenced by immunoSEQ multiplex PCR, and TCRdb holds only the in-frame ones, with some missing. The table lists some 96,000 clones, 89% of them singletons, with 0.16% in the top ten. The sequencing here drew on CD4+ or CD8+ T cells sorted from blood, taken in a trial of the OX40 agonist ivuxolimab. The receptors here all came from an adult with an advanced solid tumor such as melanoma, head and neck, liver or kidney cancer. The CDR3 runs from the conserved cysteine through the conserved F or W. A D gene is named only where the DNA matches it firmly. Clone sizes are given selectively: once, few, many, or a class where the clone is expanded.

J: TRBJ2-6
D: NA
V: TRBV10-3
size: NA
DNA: TGTGCCATCAGTCCCAGGGGGGGAGACTCTGGGGCCAACGTCCTGACTTTC
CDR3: CAISPRGGDSGANVLTF

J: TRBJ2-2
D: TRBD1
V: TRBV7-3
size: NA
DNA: TGTGCCAGCAGCCAAGGACAGGGGGGCACCGGGGAGCTGTTTTTT
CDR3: CASSQGQGGTGELFF

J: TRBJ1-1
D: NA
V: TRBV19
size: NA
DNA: TGTGCCAGTAGTATAGTTCTAGGCCTTAAGAACACTGAAGCTTTCTTT
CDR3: CASSIVLGLKNTEAFF

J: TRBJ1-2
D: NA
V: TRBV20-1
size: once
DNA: TGCAGTGCTAGTCCACTGATCACGCACACCTTC
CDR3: CSASPLITHTF

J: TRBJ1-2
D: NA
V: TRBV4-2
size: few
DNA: TGTGCCAGCAGCTCTCCCGGGACACCCTATGGCTACACCTTC
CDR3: CASSSPGTPYGYTF

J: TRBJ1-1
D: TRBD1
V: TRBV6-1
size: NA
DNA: TGTGCCAGCAGTAGGGACAGCGAAGCTTTCTTT
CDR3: CASSRDSEAFF

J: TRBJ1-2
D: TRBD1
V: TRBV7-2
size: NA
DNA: TGTGCCAGCAGCCAGCAAGCGACAGGGGGCGACTATGGCTACACCTTC
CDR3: CASSQQATGGDYGYTF

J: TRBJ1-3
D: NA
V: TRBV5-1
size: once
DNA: TGCGCCAGCAGCTTGACCTCGAGCCTGGGTGGAAACACCATATATTTT
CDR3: CASSLTSSLGGNTIYF

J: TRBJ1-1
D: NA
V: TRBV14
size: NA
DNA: TGTGCCAGCACTGGGCTGATGAACACTGAAGCTTTCTTT
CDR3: CASTGLMNTEAFF

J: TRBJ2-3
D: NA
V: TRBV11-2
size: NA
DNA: TGTGCCAGCAGCTTAGGGATCAGCACAGATACGCAGTATTTT
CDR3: CASSLGISTDTQYF

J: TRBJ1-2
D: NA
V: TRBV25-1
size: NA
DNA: TGTGCCAGCAATCAGGGGAACTATGGCTACACCTTC
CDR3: CASNQGNYGYTF

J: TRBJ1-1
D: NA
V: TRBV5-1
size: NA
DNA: TGCGCCAGCAGCTTTGCGGGGGGCAGGTACACTGAAGCTTTCTTT
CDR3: CASSFAGGRYTEAFF

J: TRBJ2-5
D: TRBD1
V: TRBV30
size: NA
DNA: TGTGCCTGGAGTGCGACAGGGGGAAAAAGGGAGACCCAGTACTTC
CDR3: CAWSATGGKRETQYF

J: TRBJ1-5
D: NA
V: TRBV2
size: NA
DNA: TGTGCCAGCAGTGGTCAGGGAAGCAATCAGCCCCAGCATTTT
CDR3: CASSGQGSNQPQHF

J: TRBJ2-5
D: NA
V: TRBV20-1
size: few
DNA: TGCAGTGCTAGCGGGAGAGAGACCCAGTACTTC
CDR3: CSASGRETQYF

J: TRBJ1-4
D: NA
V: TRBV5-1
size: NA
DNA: TGCGCCAGCAGCTTTAACCCCGGGGGGAGAGCAGCAACTAATGAAAAACTGTTTTTT
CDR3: CASSFNPGGRAATNEKLFF

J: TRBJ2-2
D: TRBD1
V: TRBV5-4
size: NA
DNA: TGTGCCAGCAGCTTGGTCCCCGGGACAGGGCAGGGCGGGGAGCTGTTTTTT
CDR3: CASSLVPGTGQGGELFF

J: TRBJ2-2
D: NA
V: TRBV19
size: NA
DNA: TGTGCCAGTAGTATTGGGAGGTTCTCCGGGGAGCTGTTTTTT
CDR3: CASSIGRFSGELFF

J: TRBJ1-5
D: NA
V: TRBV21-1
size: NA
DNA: TGTGCCAGCAGCTCCCGGGACCGTCCCAATCAGCCCCAGCATTTT
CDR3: CASSSRDRPNQPQHF

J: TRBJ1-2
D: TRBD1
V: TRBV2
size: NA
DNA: TGTGCCAGCAGTATTCCGGACAGGGATGGGTATGGCTACACCTTC
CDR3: CASSIPDRDGYGYTF

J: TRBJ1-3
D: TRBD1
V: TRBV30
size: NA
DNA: TGTGCCTGGAGCCGGGACAGCGGCTCTGGAAACACCATATATTTT
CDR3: CAWSRDSGSGNTIYF

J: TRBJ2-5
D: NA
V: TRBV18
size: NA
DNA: TGTGCCAGCTCATTGGGGGGCCTACAAGAGACCCAGTACTTC
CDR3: CASSLGGLQETQYF

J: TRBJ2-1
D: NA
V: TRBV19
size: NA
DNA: TGTGCCAGTAACGCTGGGACCTCGAAACCACCCTACAATGAGCAGTTCTTC
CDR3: CASNAGTSKPPYNEQFF

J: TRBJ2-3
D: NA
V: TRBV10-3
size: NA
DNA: TGTGCCATCAGTGACTATGAGTCCACAGATACGCAGTATTTT
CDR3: CAISDYESTDTQYF

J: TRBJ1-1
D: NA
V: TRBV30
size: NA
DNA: TGTGCCCATGGACCTCCGGACTGGGGCACTGAAGCTTTCTTT
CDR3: CAHGPPDWGTEAFF

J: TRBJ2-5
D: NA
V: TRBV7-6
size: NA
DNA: TGTGCCAGCAGCTTGTCCCCCCATCTCGGAGAGACCCAGTACTTC
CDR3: CASSLSPHLGETQYF

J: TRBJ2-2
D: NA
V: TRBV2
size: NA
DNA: TGTGCCAGCAGTGTTCGGCGGGCGCTCACCGGGGAGCTGTTTTTT
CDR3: CASSVRRALTGELFF

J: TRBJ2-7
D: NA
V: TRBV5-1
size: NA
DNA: TGCGCCAGCAGCATCCTAGACCGCGACGAGCAGTACTTC
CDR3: CASSILDRDEQYF

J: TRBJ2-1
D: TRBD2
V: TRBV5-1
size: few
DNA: TGCGCCAGCAGCTCAGCGGGAGGCACATACAATGAGCAGTTCTTC
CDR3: CASSSAGGTYNEQFF

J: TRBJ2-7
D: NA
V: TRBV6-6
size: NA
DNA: TGTGCCAGCAGTTACTCCGCAGGAGTCTACGAGCAGTACTTC
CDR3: CASSYSAGVYEQYF

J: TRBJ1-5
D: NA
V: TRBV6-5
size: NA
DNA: TGTGCCAGCACCGAAAAGGCTTATCAGCCCCAGCATTTT
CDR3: CASTEKAYQPQHF

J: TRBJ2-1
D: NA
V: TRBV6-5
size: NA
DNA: TGTGCCAGCAGTTACGGCCCCTACAATGAGCAGTTCTTC
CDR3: CASSYGPYNEQFF

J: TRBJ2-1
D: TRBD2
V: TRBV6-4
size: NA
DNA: TGTGCCAGCAGTTCCGGGACTAGCGGGATAAATGAGCAGTTCTTC
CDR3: CASSSGTSGINEQFF

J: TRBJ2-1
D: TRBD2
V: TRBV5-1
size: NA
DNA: TGCGCCAGCAGCTTGATGACTAGCGGATCCTACAATGAGCAGTTCTTC
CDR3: CASSLMTSGSYNEQFF

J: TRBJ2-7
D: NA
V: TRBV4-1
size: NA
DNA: TGCGCCAGCAGCCAAGGGCCGAGGGACCATTACGAGCAGTACTTC
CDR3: CASSQGPRDHYEQYF

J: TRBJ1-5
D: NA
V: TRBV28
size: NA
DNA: TGTGCCAGCAGTTTAGGAGACAGGCAGAATCAGCCCCAGCATTTT
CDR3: CASSLGDRQNQPQHF

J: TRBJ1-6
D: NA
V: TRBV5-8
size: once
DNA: TGTGCCAGCAGCTTCTACCAGACCGACGAGGCTAATTCACCCCTCCACTTT
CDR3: CASSFYQTDEANSPLHF

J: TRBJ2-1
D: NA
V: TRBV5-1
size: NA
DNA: TGCGCCAGCAGCTTACAGGGCGTCGGTAATGAGCAGTTCTTC
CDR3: CASSLQGVGNEQFF

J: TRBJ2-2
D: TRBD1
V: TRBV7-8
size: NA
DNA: TGTGCCAGCAGGGGACAGGGGAACACCGGGGAGCTGTTTTTT
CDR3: CASRGQGNTGELFF

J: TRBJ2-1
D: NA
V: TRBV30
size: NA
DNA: TGTGCCTGGAGCCGAGAATCCTACAATGAGCAGTTCTTC
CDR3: CAWSRESYNEQFF

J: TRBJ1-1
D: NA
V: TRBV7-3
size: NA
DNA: TGTGCCAGCAGCCCAGGAGGGGGGCTGACTGAAGCTTTCTTT
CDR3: CASSPGGGLTEAFF

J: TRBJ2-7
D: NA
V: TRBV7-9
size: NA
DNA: TGTGCCAGCAGCCTAGGATGGGGGCGGGTCGACGAGCAGTACTTC
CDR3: CASSLGWGRVDEQYF

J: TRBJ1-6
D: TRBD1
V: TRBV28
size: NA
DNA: TGTGCCAGCAGTTTATCAGGGGGCGTCTCACCCCTCCACTTT
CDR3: CASSLSGGVSPLHF

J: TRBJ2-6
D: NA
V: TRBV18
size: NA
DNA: TGTGCCAGCTCACCGGTACTGGACGTCCTGACTTTC
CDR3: CASSPVLDVLTF